This record concerns one T cell receptor (beta chain) sequence. Its antigen is as yet unknown. V lost 5 bases and J lost 7, with 9 bases in between. The CDR3 spans 13 residues. Germline CDR1 and CDR2: SGHVS and FQNEAQ. The repertoire was sequenced with immunoSEQ multiplex PCR; TCRdb's copy has only in-frame clones and lacks some. The table includes about 1,900,000 clones, less than 95% detected once. This sample stems from a study of shared clonotypes between healthy human individuals. The study's findings and limits: The represented genetic and exposure-history diversity was limited by the small number of donors.

It was CD45RO-negative cells, positively selected for CCR7, that made up naive CD8 cells, with terminally differentiated effector memory CD45RA+ cells excluded. The source is a man aged 18-30 years in good health. The chain links TRBV7-8 to TRBJ1-6; TRBD1 is a possible D gene (6 bases). Sequenced material: naive CD8+ T cells sorted from blood. CDR3 bases: TGTGCCAGCAGCGAGGACAGCAATTCACCCCTCCACTTT. Translated: CASSEDSNSPLHF. The complete variable domain, with remaining parts taken from reference TRBV7-8 and TRBJ1-6, reads GAGVSQSPRYKVAKRGQDVALRCDPISGHVSLFWYQQALGQGPEFLTYFQNEAQLDKSGLPSDRFFAERPEGSVSTLKIQRTQQEDSAVYLCASSEDSNSPLHFGNGTRLTVT.